The present TCR beta chain was sequenced within a study of CD8 T cells in ankylosing spondylitis. Findings of the study overall: Reported data indicate significant enrichment of disease-linked clones within matched ankylosing spondylitis synovial fluid. Disease-linked clones bore a CD8+ phenotype, appearing relatively rarely in peripheral blood. Ankylosing spondylitis blood appeared to carry a characteristic TCR beta motif of roughly 8 highly homologous variants.

Germline CDR1 reads DFQATT; CDR2 reads SNEGSKA (reference sequence). The CDR3 length is 13 residues. This clonotype was found a few times. Antigen specificity is unknown. Each TCR beta library was made by quantitative 5'-RACE that incorporated molecular barcodes. TCRdb ran MiXCR on the 5' RACE reads and lists one entry per CDR3 protein. The table shows more than 300,000 distinct CDR3 sequences, with 8% occurring only once. Sequenced sample: blood, either unsorted or a sorted T cell fraction (not recorded which). The clonotype comes from a male donor with ankylosing spondylitis. V usage is TRBV20-1 and J usage is TRBJ2-3; possible D gene TRBD2, 6 bases. DNA of the CDR3: TGCAGAAACCGGGACTCCAACACAGATACGCAGTATTTT. Protein sequence: CRNRDSNTDTQYF.